This TCR beta chain derives from a study of T cell responses to AZD1222 COVID-19 vaccine (dated by TCRdb to 2020 to 2022). About the investigation overall: Because spike-specific TCR depth and breadth did not differ between the two schedules, AZD1222 recipients who got a second dose at roughly 4 weeks were pooled with those who got a second dose at roughly 12 weeks. A total of over 230 trial participants underwent TCR sequencing, of whom 207 had received two doses of AZD1222 and about 25 had received two doses of the MenACWY control vaccine. Trial participants were enrolled into age subgroups of 18-55, 56-69 and 70-plus years, which contained about 150, 28 and 57 TCR-sequenced participants, respectively.

The CDR3 regions of human TCRbeta chains were subjected to immunosequencing. On the authors' methods: TCRs in the repertoires were compared against a reference library of SARS-CoV-2-specific TCRs that had been generated with the MIRA antigen-specificity platform. Breadth meant the fraction of unique TCRs that were SARS-CoV-2-associated, whereas depth meant the fraction of total T cells that were SARS-CoV-2-associated. Using the MIRA data, each spike-specific TCR was mapped to the spike region that the TCR reacts to and placed in a CD4 or CD8 class. Log10-transformed breadth and depth values were compared by one-way ANOVA with Sidak's multiple comparisons tests. TCRdb took over this immuneACCESS table, retaining in-frame rearrangements with V and J assigned. Such tables are incomplete; in checked studies, under half of the missing clones stem from an unresolved V gene, and the remainder is unexplained. V and J calls and clone size come straight from that table; D and trimming were deduced from the DNA. The sample yields about 120,000 clones; 91% were counted once. More than 4.5% of the sample is held by the ten biggest clonotypes.

Overall study results and their limits: Nearly half of unique spike-specific TCRs reportedly recognized epitopes outside regions mutated in the B.1.351 and B.1.1.7 variants. Conclusions about previously exposed vaccinees are limited, since just 5 or 6 AZD1222 recipients were seropositive for SARS-CoV-2 at baseline. Most participants were white British and females outnumbered males, and the authors suggested that clonal diversity may have been underestimated. The whole spike protein was spanned by vaccine-associated CD4 TCRs, and dominant responses were seen in regions 160-218 and 743-854. Spike-specific TCR breadth and depth rose significantly after two AZD1222 doses compared with day 0 and with MenACWY recipients. In the small 56-69-year group, the increase in depth fell short of significance, most likely because of low power. No day 14 peak-response samples were available, so repertoires were characterized only after the peak T cell response.

Between the V and J ends, shortened by 2 bases and 0 bases respectively, the junction contains 13 bases. The germline V gene (reference sequence) gives CDR1 as SEHNR and CDR2 as FQNEAQ. The CDR3 has 17 amino acids, counting the end cysteine and phenylalanine. Only the CDR3 region is kept as DNA, spanning 51 bases read in frame from base 1. The time point label on this specimen signifies: baseline before first vaccination. Samples from vaccinated people were obtained from the UK trials COV001 and COV002, which included a single-blind randomized controlled phase 2/3 trial of AZD1222 (ChAdOx1 nCoV-19) in healthy adults. For TCRbeta chain sequencing, PBMC samples were collected from trial participants at day 0 and at day 28 after the second dose. Comments on this clone: The antigen it binds to is not known. No qualities accompany the bases; no much larger clone lies one base away.

In this chain, TRBV7-9 is recombined with TRBJ1-4; too little of a D gene remains to name it. The sequence derives from an adult in good health. This specimen consisted of peripheral blood, obtained on day 0 of AZD1222 vaccination. The CDR3 in this case is CASSLSGAYPTNEKLFF. The DNA reads TGTGCCAGCAGCTTAAGTGGCGCTTATCCAACTAATGAAAAACTGTTTTTT.